This T cell receptor (beta chain) was profiled in a study of T-cell reconstitution after alpha-beta-depleted transplantation in children (dated by TCRdb to the mid-2010s). About the full investigation: Using TCR repertoire profiling, the study quantitatively followed how T-cell immune reconstitution unfolded in children after TCRalphabeta/CD19-depleted allogeneic hematopoietic cell transplantation.

V sheds 0 bases and J sheds 5 bases, leaving 10 bases between their ends. There are 14 amino acids in the CDR3, from cysteine to phenylalanine inclusive. Just CDR3 DNA is preserved here, 42 bases in frame from base 1. Taken from the germline V gene, the CDR1 and CDR2 loops are SGHDT and YYEEEE. Concerning this clonotype: Its antigen specificity is not known. No base qualities exist here, and no much larger clone lies one base off it.

Libraries were prepared through PCR. This sample was sequenced with an Illumina HiSeq 2500. TCR library preparation used molecular barcoding, with unique molecular identifiers applied to normalize quantification of the TCRbeta repertoire. TCRdb handled the public reads itself, with Q25 trimming in fastp and clone calling in MiXCR, and kept productive beta chains. Rows with a matching CDR3 protein are joined into one entry that keeps the most common DNA and genes. The sample table holds 600,000 to 700,000 distinct CDR3 sequences, of which roughly 15% were seen once. Approximately 1% of the sample is in the top ten clones.

The clonotype comes from a human donor who donated a stem cell graft to a child with acute myeloid leukemia. This sample comprised PBMCs from the stem cell graft donor, obtained from the stem cell graft. The chain uses TRBV5-6 and TRBJ2-3, and possibly TRBD1, on 5 matching bases. At the DNA level, the sequence is TGTGCCAGCAGCTTGGAACAGGTACAAGATACGCAGTATTTT. Its protein is CASSLEQVQDTQYF.